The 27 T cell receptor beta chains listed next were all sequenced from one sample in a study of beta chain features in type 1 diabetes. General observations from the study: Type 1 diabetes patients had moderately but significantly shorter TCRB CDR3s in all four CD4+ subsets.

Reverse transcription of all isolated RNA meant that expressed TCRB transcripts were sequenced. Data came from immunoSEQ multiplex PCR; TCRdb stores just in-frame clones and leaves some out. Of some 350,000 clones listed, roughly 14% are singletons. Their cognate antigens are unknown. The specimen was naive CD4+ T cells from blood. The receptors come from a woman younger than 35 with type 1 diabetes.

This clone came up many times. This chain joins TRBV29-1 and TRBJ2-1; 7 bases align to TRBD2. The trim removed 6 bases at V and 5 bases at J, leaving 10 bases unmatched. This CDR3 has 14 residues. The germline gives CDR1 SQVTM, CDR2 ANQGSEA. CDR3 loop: CSVTPRLADNEQFF. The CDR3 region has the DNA TGCAGCGTCACGCCCCGGCTAGCGGACAATGAGCAGTTCTTC.

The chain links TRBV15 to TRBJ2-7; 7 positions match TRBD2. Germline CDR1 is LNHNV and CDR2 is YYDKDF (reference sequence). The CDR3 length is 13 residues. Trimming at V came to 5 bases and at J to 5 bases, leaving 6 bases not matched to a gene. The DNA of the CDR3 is TGTGCCACCAGCGCCTCGGGGGGTCACGAGCAGTACGTC. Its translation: CATSASGGHEQYV.

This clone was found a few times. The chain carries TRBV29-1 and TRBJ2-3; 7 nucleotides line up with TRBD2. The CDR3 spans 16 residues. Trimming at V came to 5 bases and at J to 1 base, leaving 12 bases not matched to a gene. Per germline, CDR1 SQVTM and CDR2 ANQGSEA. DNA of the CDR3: TGCAGCGTTCCCTCCTCCACACTAGCGCGCACAGATACGCAGTATTTT. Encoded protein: CSVPSSTLARTDTQYF.

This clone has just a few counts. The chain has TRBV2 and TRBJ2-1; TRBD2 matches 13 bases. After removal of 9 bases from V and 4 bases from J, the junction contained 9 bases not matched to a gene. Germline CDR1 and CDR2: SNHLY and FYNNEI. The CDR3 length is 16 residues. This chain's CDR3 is CASKTLAGGAYNEQFF. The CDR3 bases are TGTGCCAGTAAAACACTAGCGGGAGGGGCATACAATGAGCAGTTCTTC.

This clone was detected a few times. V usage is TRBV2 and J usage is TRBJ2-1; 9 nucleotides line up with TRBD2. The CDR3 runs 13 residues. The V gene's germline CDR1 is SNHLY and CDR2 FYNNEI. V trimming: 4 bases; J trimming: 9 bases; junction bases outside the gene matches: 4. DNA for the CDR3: TGTGCCAGCAGTGGGCTAGCGGGAATTGAGCAGTTCTTC. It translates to CASSGLAGIEQFF.

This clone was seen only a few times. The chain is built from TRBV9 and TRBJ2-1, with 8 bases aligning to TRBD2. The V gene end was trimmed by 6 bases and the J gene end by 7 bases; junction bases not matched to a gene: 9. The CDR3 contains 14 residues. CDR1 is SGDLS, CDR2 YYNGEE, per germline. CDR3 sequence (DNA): TGTGCCAGCACGTTGGCGGGAGGTATAAATGAGCAGTTCTTC. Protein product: CASTLAGGINEQFF.

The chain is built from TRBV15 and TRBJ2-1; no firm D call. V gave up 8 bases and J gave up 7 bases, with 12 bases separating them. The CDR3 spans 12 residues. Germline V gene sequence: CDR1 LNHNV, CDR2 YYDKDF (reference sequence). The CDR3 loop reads CATESWRNEQFF. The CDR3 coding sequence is TGTGCCACCGAAAGTTGGCGGAATGAGCAGTTCTTC.

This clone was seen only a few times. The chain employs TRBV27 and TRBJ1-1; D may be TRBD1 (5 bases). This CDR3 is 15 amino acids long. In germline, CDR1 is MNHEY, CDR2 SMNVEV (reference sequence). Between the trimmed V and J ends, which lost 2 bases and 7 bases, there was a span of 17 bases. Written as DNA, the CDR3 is TGTGCCAGCAGTTTAATGGGCAGGGTAAGGGATGAAGCTTTCTTT. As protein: CASSLMGRVRDEAFF.

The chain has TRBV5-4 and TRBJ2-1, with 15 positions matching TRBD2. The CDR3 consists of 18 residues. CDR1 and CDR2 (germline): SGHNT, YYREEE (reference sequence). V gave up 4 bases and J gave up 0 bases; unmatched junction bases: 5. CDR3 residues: CASSPGGLAGGSYNEQFF. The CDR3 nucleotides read TGTGCCAGCAGCCCGGGGGGACTAGCGGGAGGCTCCTACAATGAGCAGTTCTTC.

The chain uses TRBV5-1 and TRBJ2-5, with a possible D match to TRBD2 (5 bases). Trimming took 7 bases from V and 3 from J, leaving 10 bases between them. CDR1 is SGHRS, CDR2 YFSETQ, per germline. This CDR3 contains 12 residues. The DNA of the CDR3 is TGCGCCAGCCAACTGGGAGAAGAGACCCAGTACTTC. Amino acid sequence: CASQLGEETQYF.

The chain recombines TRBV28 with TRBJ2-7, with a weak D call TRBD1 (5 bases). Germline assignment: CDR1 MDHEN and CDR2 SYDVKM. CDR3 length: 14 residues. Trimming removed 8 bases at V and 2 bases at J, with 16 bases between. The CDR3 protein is CASAITGAAYEQYF. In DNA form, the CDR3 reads TGTGCCAGCGCCATCACTGGGGCTGCCTACGAGCAGTACTTC.

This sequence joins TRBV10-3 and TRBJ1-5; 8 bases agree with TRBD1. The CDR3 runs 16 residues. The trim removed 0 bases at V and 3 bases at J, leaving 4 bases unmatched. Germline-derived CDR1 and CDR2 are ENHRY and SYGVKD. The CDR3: CAISESRTGPNQPQHF. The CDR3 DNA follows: TGTGCCATCAGTGAGTCTCGGACAGGGCCCAATCAGCCCCAGCATTTT.

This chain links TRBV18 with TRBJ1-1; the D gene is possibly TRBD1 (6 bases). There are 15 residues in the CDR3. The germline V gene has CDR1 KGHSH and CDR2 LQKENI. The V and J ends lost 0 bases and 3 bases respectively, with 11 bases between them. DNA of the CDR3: TGTGCCAGCTCACCACCGGCCAGGGGTTACACTGAAGCTTTCTTT. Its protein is CASSPPARGYTEAFF.

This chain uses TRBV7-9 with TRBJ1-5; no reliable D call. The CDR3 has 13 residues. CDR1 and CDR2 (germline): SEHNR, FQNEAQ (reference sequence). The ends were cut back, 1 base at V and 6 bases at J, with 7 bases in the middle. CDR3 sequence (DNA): TGTGCCAGCAGCTTAGTAGGGAGTCAGCCCCAGCATTTT. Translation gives CASSLVGSQPQHF.

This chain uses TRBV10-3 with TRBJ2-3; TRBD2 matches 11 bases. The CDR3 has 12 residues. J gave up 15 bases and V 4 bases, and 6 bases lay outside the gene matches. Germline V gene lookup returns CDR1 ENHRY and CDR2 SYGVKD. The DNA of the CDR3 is TGTGCCATCAGTGGGACTAGCGGGTTGTCATATTTT. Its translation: CAISGTSGLSYF.

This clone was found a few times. CDR3: CASSLATNGGLYGYTF. The CDR3 DNA sequence: TGTGCCAGCAGCTTGGCAACGAACGGGGGGCTCTATGGCTACACCTTC. The rearrangement joins TRBV5-4 to TRBJ1-2, with D possibly TRBD1 on 6 matching bases. This CDR3 has 16 amino acids. V was pared by 0 bases and J by 4 bases, with 16 bases between. Germline V gene data show CDR1 as SGHNT and CDR2 as YYREEE (reference sequence).

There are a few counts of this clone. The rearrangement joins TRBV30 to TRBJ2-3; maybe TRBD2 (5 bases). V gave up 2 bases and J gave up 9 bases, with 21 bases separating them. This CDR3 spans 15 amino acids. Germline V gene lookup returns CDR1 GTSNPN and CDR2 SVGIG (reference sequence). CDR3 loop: CAWSSGGAGIRTQYF. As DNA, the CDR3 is TGTGCCTGGAGTTCCGGCGGAGCCGGGATTCGAACGCAGTATTTT. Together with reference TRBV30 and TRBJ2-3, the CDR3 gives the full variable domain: SQTIHQWPATLVQPVGSPLSLECTVEGTSNPNLYWYRQAAGRGLQLLFYSVGIGQISSEVPQNLSASRPQDRQFILSSKKLLLSDSGFYLCAWSSGGAGIRTQYFGPGTRLTVL.

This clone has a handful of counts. CDR3 in amino acids: CASSLATIGDTQYF. The CDR3 DNA sequence: TGTGCCAGCAGCTTAGCCACCATCGGGGATACGCAGTATTTT. V usage is TRBV11-2 and J usage is TRBJ2-3, with D hard to call. This CDR3 comprises 14 residues. Trimming removed 1 base from V and 6 bases from J, with 11 bases in between. Germline loops: CDR1 SGHAT, CDR2 FQNNGV.

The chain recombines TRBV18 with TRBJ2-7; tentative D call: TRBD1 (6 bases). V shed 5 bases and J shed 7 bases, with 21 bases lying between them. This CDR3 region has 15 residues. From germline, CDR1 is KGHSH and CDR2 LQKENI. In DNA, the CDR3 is TGTGCCAGCTCATCCAGGGACACGGCTACAGGTGAGCAGTACGTC. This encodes CASSSRDTATGEQYV.

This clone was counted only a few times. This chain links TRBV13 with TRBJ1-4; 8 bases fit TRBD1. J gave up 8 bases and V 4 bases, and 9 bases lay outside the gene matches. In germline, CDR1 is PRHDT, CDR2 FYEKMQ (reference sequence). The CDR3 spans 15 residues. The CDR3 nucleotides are TGTGCCAGCAGCTCCGGTGGACAGGGCGGGGAAAAACTGTTTTTT. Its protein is CASSSGGQGGEKLFF.

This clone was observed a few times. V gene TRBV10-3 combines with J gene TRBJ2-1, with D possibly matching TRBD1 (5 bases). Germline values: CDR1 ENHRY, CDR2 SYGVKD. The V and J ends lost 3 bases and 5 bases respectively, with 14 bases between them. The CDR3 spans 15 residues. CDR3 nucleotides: TGTGCCATCAGTGACAGCCTTGACAGAAACAATGAGCAGTTCTTC. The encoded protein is CAISDSLDRNNEQFF.

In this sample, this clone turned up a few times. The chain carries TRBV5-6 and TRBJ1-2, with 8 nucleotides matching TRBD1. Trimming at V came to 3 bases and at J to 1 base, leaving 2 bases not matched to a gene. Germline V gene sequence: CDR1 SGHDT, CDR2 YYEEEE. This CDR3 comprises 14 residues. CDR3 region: CASSWTGRNYGYTF. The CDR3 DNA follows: TGTGCCAGCAGCTGGACAGGGCGTAACTATGGCTACACCTTC.

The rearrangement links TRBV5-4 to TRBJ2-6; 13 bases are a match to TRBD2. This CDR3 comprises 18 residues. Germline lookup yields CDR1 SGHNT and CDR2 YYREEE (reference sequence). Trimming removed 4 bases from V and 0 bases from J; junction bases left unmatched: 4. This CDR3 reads CASSGGLAGVSGANVLTF. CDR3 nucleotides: TGTGCCAGCAGCGGAGGACTAGCGGGGGTCTCTGGGGCCAACGTCCTGACTTTC.

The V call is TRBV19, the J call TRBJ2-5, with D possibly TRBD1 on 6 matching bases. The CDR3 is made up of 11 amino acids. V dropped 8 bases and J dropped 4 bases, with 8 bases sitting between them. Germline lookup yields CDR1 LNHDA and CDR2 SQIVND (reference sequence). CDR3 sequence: CASQDRETQYF. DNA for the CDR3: TGTGCCAGTCAGGACAGAGAGACCCAGTACTTC.

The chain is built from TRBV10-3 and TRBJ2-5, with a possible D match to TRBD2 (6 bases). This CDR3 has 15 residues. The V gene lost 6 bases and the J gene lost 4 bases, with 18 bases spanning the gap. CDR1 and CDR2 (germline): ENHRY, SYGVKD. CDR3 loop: CAISLDNTGGETQYF. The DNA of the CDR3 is TGTGCCATCAGCCTAGACAACACCGGGGGAGAGACCCAGTACTTC.

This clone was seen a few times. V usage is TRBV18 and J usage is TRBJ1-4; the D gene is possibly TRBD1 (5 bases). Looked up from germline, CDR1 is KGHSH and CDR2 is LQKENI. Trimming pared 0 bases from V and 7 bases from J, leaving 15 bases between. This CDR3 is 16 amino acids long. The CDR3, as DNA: TGTGCCAGCTCACCACCGGAAGGGGCAGGGATTGAAAAACTGTTTTTT. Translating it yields CASSPPEGAGIEKLFF.

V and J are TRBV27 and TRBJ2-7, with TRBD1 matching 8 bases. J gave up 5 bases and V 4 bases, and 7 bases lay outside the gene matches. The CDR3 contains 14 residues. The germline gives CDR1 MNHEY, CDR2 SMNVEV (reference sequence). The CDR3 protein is CASSSTGASNEQYV. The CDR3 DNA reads TGTGCCAGCAGTTCGACAGGGGCGAGCAACGAGCAGTACGTC.